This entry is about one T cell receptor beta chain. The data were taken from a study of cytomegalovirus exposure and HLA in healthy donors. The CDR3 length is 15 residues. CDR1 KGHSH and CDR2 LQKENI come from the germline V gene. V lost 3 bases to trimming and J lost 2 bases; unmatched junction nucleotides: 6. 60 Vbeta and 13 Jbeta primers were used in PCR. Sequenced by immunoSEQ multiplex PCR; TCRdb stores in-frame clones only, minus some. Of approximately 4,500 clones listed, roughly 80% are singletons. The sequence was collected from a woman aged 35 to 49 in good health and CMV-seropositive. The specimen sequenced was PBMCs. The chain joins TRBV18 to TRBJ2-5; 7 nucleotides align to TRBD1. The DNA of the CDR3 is TGTGCCAGCTCACCCTCGACAGGGTCGCAAGAGACCCAGTACTTC. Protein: CASSPSTGSQETQYF.